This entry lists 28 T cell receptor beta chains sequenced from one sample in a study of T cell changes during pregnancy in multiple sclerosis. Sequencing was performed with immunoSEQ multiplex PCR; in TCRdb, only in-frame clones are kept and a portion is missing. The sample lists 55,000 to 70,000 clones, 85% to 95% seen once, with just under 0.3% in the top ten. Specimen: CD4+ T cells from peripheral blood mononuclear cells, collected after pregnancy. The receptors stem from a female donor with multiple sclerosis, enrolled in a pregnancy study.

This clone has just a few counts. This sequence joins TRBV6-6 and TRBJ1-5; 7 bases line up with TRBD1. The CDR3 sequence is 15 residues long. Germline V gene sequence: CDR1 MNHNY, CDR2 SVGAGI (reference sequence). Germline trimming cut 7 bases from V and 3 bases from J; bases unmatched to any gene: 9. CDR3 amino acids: CASKGSGGPNQPQHF. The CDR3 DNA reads TGTGCCAGCAAGGGGTCAGGGGGTCCCAATCAGCCCCAGCATTTT.

The CDR3 nucleotides are TGTGCCAGCAGTGAGCCCGGGGGGTTGGGTACGCAGTATTTT. It translates to CASSEPGGLGTQYF. This chain links TRBV6-6 with TRBJ2-3; 7 bases line up with TRBD2. The V gene's germline CDR1 is MNHNY and CDR2 SVGAGI (reference sequence). The CDR3 is 14 residues long. With V trimmed by 5 bases and J by 8 bases, 10 bases remained unmatched.

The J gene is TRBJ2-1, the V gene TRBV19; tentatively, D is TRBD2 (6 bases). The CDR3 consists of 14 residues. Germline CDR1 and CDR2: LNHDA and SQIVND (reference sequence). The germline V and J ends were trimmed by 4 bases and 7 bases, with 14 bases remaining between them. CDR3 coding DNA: TGTGCCAGTAGTAACTTAGCGGCCGGGAATGAGCAGTTCTTC. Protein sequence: CASSNLAAGNEQFF.

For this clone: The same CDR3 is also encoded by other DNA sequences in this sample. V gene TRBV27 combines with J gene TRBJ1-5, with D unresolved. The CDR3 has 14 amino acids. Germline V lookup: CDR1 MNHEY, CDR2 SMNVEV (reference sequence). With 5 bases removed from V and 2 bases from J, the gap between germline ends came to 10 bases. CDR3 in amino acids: CASSLAGGNQPQHF. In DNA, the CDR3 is TGTGCCAGCAGTCTAGCGGGTGGCAATCAGCCCCAGCATTTT.

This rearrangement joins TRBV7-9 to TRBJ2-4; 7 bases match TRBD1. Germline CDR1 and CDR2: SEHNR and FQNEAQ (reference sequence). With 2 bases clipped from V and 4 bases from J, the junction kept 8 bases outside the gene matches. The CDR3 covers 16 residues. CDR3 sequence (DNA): TGTGCCAGCAGCTTATTCGTTGGGACAGCTAAAAACATTCAGTACTTC. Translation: CASSLFVGTAKNIQYF.

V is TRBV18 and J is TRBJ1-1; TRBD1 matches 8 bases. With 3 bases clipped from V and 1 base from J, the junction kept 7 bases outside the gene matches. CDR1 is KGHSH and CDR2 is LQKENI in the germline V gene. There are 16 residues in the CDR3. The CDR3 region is CASSPTGQGGNTEAFF. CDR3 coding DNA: TGTGCCAGCTCACCCACCGGACAGGGAGGGAACACTGAAGCTTTCTTT.

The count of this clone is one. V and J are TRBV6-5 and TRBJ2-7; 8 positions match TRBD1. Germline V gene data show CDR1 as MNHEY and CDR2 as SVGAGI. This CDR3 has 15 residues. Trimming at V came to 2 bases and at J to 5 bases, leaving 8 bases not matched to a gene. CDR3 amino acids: CASSYATGAIDEQYF. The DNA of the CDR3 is TGTGCCAGCAGTTACGCGACAGGGGCTATCGACGAGCAGTACTTC.

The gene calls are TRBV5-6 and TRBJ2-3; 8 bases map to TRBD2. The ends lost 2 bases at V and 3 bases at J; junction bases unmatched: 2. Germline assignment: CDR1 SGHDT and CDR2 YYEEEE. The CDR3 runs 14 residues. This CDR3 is CASSFSSGTDTQYF. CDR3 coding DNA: TGTGCCAGCAGCTTCTCTAGCGGGACAGATACGCAGTATTTT.

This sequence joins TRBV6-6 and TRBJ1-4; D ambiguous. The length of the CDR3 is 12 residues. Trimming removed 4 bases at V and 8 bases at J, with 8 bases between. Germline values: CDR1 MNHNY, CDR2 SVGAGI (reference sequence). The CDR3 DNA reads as TGTGCCAGCAGTTTTGACTGGGAAAAACTGTTTTTT. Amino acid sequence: CASSFDWEKLFF.

CDR3: CASSTTSTDTQYF. The CDR3 DNA follows: TGTGCCAGCAGCACCACTAGCACAGATACGCAGTATTTT. The V gene is TRBV13, the J gene TRBJ2-3; D gene ambiguous. The CDR3 has 13 amino acids. Germline V gives CDR1 PRHDT, CDR2 FYEKMQ (reference sequence). Trimming stripped 5 bases from V and 0 bases from J, with 6 bases between.

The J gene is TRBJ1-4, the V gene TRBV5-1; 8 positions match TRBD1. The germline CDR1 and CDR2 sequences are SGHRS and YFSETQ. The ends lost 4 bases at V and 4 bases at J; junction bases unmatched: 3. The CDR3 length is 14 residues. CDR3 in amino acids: CASSRTGNNEKLFF. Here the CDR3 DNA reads TGCGCCAGCAGCCGGACAGGGAATAATGAAAAACTGTTTTTT.

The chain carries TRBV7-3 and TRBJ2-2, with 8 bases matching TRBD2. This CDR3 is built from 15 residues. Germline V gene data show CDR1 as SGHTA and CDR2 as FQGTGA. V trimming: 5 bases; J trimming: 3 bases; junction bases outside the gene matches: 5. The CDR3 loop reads CASSQRGGHTGELFF. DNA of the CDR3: TGTGCCAGCAGCCAACGGGGGGGTCACACCGGGGAGCTGTTTTTT.

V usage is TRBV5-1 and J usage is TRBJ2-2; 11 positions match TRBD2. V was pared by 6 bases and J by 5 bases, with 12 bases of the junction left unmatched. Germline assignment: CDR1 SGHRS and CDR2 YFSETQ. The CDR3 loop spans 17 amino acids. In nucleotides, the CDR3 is TGCGCCAGCACTCTTAGCGGGAGGGCATCGAGGACCGGGGAGCTGTTTTTT. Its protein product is CASTLSGRASRTGELFF. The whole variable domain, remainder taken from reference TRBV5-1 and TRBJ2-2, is KAGVTQTPRYLIKTRGQQVTLSCSPISGHRSVSWYQQTPGQGLQFLFEYFSETQRNKGNFPGRFSGRQFSNSRSEMNVSTLELGDSALYLCASTLSGRASRTGELFFGEGSRLTVL.

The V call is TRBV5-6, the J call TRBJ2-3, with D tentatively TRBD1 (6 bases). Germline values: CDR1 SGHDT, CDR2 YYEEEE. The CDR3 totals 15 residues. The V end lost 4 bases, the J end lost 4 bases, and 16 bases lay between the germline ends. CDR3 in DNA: TGTGCCAGCAGCGGAGGCCAGGGGAACCCAGATACGCAGTATTTT. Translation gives CASSGGQGNPDTQYF.

This chain's CDR3 is CASSYSVTSGSMYF. The CDR3 DNA reads TGTGCCAGCAGTTACTCGGTAACTAGCGGGAGCATGTACTTC. The chain joins TRBV6-6 to TRBJ2-7; 11 bases map to TRBD2. Germline-derived CDR1 and CDR2 are MNHNY and SVGAGI (reference sequence). The CDR3 spans 14 residues. V lost 0 bases, J lost 12 bases, and 7 bases stayed unmatched.

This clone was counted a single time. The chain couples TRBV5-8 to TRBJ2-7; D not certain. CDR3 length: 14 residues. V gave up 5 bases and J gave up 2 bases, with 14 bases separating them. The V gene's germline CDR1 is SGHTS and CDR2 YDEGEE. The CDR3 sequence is CASRRLGRPYEQYF. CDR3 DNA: TGTGCCAGCAGGCGGTTAGGAAGGCCCTACGAGCAGTACTTC.

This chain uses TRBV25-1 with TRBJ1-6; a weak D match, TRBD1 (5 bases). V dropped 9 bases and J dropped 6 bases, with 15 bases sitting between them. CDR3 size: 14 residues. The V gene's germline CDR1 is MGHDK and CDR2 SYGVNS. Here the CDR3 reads CASSVGAVNSPLHF. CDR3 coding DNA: TGTGCCAGTTCCGTAGGGGCGGTTAATTCACCCCTCCACTTT.

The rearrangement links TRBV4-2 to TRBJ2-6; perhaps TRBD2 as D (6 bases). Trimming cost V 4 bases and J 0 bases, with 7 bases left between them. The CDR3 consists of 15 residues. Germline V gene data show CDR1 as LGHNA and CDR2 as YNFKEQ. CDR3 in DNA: TGTGCCAGCAGCCTCGGGAGCTCTGGGGCCAACGTCCTGACTTTC. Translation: CASSLGSSGANVLTF.

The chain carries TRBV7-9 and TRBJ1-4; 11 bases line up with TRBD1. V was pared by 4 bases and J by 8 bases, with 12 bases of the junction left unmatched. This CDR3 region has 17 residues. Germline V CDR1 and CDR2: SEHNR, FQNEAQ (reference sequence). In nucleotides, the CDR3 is TGTGCCAGCAGCTCAAGGGCGATGGGACAGGGGGGAGAAAAACTGTTTTTT. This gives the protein CASSSRAMGQGGEKLFF. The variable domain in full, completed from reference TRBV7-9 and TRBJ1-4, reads DTGVSQNPRHKITKRGQNVTFRCDPISEHNRLYWYRQTLGQGPEFLTYFQNEAQLEKSRLLSDRFSAERPKGSFSTLEIQRTEQGDSAMYLCASSSRAMGQGGEKLFFGSGTQLSVL.

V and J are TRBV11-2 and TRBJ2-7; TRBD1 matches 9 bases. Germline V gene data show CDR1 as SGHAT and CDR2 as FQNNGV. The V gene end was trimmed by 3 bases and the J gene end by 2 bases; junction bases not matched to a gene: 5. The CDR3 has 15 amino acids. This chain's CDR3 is CASSFAGTGTYEQYF. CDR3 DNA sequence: TGTGCCAGCAGCTTCGCCGGGACAGGGACCTACGAGCAGTACTTC.

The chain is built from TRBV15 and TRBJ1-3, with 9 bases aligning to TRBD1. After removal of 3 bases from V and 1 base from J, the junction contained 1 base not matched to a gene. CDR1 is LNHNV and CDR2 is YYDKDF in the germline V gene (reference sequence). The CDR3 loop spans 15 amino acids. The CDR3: CATSRDRGSGNTIYF. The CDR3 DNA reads TGTGCCACCAGCAGGGACAGGGGATCTGGAAACACCATATATTTT.

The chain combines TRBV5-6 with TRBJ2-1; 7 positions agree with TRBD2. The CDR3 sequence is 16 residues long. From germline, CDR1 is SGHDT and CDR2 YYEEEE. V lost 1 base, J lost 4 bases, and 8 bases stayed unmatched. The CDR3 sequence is CASSLWGGWGYNEQFF. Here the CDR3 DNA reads TGTGCCAGCAGCTTGTGGGGGGGTTGGGGATACAATGAGCAGTTCTTC.

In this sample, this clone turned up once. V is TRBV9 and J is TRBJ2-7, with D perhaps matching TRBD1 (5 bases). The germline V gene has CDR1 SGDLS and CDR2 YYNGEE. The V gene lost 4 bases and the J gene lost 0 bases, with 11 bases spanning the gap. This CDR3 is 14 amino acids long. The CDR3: CASSTGFSSYEQYF. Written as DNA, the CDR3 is TGTGCCAGCAGCACAGGATTTTCCTCCTACGAGCAGTACTTC.

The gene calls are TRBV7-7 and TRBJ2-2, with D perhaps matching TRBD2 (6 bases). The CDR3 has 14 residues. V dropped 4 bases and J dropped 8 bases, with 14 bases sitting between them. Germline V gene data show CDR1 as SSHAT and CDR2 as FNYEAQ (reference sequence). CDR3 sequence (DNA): TGTGCCAGCAGCTCAGGAGGGTTGGCGGGGGAGCTGTTTTTT. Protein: CASSSGGLAGELFF.

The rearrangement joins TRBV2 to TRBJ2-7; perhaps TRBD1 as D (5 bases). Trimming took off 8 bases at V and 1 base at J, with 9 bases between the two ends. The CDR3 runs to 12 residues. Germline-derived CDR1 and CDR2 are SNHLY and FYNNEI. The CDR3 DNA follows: TGTGCCAGCGGGGCCGCGTCCTACGAGCAGTACTTC. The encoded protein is CASGAASYEQYF.

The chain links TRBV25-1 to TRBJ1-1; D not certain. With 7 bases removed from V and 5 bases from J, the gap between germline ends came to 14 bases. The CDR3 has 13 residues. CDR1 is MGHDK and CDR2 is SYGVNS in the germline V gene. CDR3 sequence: CASTRYTSTEAFF. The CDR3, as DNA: TGTGCCAGCACCCGCTATACGTCAACTGAAGCTTTCTTT.

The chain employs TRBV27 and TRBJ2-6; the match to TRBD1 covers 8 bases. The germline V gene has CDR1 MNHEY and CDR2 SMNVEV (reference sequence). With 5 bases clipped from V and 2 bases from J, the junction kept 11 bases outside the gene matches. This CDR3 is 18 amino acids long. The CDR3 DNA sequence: TGTGCCAGCAGTCTCGGACAGGGAGGAGGGCCTGGGGCCAACGTCCTGACTTTC. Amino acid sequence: CASSLGQGGGPGANVLTF.

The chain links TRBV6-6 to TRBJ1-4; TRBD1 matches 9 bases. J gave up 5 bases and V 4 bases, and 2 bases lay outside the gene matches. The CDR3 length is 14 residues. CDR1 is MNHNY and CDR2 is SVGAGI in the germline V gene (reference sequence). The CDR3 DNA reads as TGTGCCAGCAGTTGGACAGGGGAAAATGAAAAACTGTTTTTT. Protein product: CASSWTGENEKLFF.